This T cell receptor (beta chain) came from a study of T cell repertoires in cytomegalovirus infection. Study observations and caveats: Cumulative public TCR beta family frequency identified carriers of CMV plus the relevant HLA. HLA-C-restricted, CMV-specific TCR beta clonotypes were dominant ex vivo.

TCRdb reanalysed the reads using MiXCR and keeps one entry per CDR3 protein. The sample has around 300,000 distinct CDR3 sequences; 8% to 9.5% are singletons. V shed 5 bases and J shed 0 bases, with 3 bases lying between them. The CDR3 contains 12 residues. This clonotype came up many times. Its antigen is still unknown. Sequenced input: PBMCs. The rearrangement links TRBV12-3 or TRBV12-4 to TRBJ2-3, with no clear D. This clonotype originated in a human donor in good health (CMV status not recorded). Some clones in this sample may be carry-over from other donors' samples. In DNA, the CDR3 is TGTGCCAGCAGTACAAGCACAGATACGCAGTATTTT. It encodes CASSTSTDTQYF.